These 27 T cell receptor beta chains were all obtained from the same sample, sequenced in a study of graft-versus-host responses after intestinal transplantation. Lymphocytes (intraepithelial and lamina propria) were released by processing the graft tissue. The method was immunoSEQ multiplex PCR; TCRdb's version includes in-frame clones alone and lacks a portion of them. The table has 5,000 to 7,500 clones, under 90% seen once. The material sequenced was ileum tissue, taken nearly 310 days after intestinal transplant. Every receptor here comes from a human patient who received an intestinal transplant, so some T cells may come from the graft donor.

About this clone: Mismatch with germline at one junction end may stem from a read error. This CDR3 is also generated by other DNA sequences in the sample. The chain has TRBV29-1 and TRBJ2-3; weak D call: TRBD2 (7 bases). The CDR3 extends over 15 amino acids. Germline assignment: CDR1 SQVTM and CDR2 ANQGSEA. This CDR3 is CSVEVGGARTDTQYF. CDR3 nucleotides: TGCAGCGTCGAAGTGGGGGGGGCACGAACAGATACGCAGTATTTT.

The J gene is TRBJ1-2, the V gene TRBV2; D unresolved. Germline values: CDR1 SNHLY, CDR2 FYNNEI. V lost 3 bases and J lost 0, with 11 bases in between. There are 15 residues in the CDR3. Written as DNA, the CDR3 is TGTGCCAGCAGTGACACCCTTTTAGCTAACTATGGCTACACCTTC. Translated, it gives CASSDTLLANYGYTF.

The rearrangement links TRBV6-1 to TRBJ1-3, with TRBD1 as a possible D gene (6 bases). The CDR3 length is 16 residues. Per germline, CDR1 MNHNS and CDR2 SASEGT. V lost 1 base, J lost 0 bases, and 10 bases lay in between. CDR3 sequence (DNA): TGTGCCAGCAGTGAAGAAGGGGGAAACTCTGGAAACACCATATATTTT. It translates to CASSEEGGNSGNTIYF.

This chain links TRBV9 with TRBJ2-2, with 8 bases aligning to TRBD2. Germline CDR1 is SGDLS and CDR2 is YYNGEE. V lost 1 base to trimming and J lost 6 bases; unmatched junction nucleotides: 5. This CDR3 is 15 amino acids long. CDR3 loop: CASSVYGGASGELFF. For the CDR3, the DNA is TGTGCCAGCAGCGTATACGGGGGGGCTTCCGGGGAGCTGTTTTTT.

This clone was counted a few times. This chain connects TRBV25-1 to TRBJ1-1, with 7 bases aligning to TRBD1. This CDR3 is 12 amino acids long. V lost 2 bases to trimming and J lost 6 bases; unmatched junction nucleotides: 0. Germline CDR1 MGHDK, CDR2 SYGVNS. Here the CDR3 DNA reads TGTGCCAGCAGTGAACAGGGGGCTGAAGCTTTCTTT. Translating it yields CASSEQGAEAFF. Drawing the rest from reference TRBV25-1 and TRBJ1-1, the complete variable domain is EADIYQTPRYLVIGTGKKITLECSQTMGHDKMYWYQQDPGMELHLIHYSYGVNSTEKGDLSSESTVSRIRTEHFPLTLESARPSHTSQYLCASSEQGAEAFFGQGTRLTVV.

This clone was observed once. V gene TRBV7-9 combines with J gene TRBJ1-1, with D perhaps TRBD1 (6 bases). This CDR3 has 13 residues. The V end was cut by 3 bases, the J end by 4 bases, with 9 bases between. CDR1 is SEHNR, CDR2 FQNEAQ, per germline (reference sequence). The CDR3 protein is CASSLSRGTEAFF. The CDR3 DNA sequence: TGTGCCAGCAGCTTGTCCAGGGGCACTGAAGCTTTCTTT.

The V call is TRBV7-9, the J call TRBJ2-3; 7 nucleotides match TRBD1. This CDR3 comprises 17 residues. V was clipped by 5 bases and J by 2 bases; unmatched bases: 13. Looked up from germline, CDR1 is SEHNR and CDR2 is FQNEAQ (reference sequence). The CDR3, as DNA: TGTGCCAGCAGCCCACCAACCGGGACAGCCTTCACAGATACGCAGTATTTT. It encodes CASSPPTGTAFTDTQYF.

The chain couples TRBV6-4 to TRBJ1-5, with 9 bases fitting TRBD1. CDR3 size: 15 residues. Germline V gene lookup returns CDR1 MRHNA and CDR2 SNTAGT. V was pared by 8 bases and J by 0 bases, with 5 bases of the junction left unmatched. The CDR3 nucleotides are TGTGCCAGCTGCCGGACAGGGGTTAGCAATCAGCCCCAGCATTTT. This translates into CASCRTGVSNQPQHF.

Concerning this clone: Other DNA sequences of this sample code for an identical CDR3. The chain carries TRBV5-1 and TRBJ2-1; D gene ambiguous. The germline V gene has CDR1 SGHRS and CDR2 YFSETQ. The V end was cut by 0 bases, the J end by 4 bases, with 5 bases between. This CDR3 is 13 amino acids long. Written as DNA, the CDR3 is TGCGCCAGCAGCTTGGCCCCTTACAATGAGCAGTTCTTC. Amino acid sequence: CASSLAPYNEQFF.

The CDR3 DNA reads as TGTGCCAGCAGCTTAGGGACTACTAGCACAGATACGCAGTATTTT. Translated: CASSLGTTSTDTQYF. The chain joins TRBV11-3 to TRBJ2-3; a weak D match, TRBD2 (6 bases). V lost 1 base and J lost 0, with 8 bases in between. CDR3 length: 15 residues. The V gene's germline CDR1 is SGHNT and CDR2 YENEEA. Looking up the rest from reference TRBV11-3 and TRBJ2-3 gives the full variable domain: EAGVVQSPRYKIIEKKQPVAFWCNPISGHNTLYWYLQNLGQGPELLIRYENEEAVDDSQLPKDRFSAERLKGVDSTLKIQPAELGDSAVYLCASSLGTTSTDTQYFGPGTRLTVL.

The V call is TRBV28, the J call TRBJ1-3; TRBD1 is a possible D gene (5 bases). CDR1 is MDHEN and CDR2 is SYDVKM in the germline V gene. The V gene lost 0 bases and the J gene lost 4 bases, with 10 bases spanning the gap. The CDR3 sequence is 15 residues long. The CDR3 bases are TGTGCCAGCAGTTTATGGGGACGGACAGGAAACACCATATATTTT. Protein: CASSLWGRTGNTIYF.

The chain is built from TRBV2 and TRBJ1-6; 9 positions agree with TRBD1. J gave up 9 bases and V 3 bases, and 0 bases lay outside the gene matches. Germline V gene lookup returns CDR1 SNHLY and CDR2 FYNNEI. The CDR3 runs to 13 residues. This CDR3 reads CASSEDRGSPLHF. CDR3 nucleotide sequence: TGTGCCAGCAGTGAGGACAGGGGTTCACCCCTCCACTTT.

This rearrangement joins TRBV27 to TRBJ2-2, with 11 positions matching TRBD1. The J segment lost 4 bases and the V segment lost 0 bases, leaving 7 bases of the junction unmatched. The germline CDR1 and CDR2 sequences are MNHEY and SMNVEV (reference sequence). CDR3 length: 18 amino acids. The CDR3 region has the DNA TGTGCCAGCAGTTTATCGAGAACCGGGACAGGGGGCACCGGGGAGCTGTTTTTT. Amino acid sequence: CASSLSRTGTGGTGELFF.

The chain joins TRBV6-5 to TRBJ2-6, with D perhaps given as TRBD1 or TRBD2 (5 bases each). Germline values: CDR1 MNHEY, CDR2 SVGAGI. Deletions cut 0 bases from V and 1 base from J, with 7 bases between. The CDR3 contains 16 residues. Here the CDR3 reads CASSYSGDSGANVLTF. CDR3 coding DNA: TGTGCCAGCAGTTACTCGGGGGATTCTGGGGCCAACGTCCTGACTTTC.

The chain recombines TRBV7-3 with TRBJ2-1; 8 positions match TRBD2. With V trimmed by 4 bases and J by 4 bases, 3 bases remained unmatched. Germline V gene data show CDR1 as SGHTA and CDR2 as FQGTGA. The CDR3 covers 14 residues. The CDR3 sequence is CASSSGLGYNEQFF. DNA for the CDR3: TGTGCCAGCAGCTCGGGACTAGGATACAATGAGCAGTTCTTC.

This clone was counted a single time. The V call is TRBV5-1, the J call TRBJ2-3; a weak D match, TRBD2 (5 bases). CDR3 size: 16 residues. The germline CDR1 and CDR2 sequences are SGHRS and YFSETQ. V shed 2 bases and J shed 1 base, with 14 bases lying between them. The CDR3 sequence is CASSFLGGAGTDTQYF. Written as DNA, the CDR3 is TGCGCCAGCAGCTTCCTCGGCGGAGCGGGCACAGATACGCAGTATTTT.

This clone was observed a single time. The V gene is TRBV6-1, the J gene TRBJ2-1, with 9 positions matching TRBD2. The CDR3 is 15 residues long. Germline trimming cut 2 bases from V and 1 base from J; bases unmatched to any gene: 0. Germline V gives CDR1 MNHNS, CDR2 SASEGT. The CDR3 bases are TGTGCCAGCAGTGAACTAGCGGGATCCTACAATGAGCAGTTCTTC. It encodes CASSELAGSYNEQFF.

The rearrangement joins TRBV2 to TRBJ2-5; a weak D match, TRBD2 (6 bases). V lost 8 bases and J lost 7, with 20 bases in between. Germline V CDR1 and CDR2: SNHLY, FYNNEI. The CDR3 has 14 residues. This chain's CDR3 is CASYPGLSSGTQYF. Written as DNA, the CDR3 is TGTGCCAGCTACCCGGGACTTTCATCGGGGACCCAGTACTTC.

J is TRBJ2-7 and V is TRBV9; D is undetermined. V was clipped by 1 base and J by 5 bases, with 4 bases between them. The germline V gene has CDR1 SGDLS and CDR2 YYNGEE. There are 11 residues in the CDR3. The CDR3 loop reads CASSVLHEQYF. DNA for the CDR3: TGTGCCAGCAGCGTATTACACGAGCAGTACTTC. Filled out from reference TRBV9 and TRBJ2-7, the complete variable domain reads DSGVTQTPKHLITATGQRVTLRCSPRSGDLSVYWYQQSLDQGLQFLIQYYNGEERAKGNILERFSAQQFPDLHSELNLSSLELGDSALYFCASSVLHEQYFGPGTRLTVT.

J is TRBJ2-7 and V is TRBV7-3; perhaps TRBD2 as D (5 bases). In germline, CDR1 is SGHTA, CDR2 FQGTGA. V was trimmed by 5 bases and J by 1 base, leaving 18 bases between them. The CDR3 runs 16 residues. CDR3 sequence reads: CASSPNGWTLSYEQYF. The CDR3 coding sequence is TGTGCCAGCAGCCCTAACGGTTGGACTTTGTCCTACGAGCAGTACTTC.

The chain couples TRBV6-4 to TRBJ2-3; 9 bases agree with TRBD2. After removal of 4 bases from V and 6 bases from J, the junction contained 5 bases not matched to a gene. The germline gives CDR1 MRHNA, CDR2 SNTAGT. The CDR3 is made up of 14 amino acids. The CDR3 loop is CASSGSGGGDTQYF. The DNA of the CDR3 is TGTGCCAGCAGTGGTAGCGGGGGCGGGGATACGCAGTATTTT.

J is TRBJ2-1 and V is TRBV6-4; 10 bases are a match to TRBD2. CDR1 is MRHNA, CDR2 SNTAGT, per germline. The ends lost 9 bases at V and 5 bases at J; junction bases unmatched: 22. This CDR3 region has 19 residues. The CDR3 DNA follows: TGTGCCAGTAGAGCCCCGGGACTAGCGACCCAATCGAGAAACAATGAGCAGTTCTTC. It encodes CASRAPGLATQSRNNEQFF.

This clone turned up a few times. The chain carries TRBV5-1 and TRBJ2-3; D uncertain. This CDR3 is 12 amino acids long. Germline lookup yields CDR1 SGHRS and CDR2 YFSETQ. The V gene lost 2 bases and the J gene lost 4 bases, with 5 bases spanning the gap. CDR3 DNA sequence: TGCGCCAGCAGCTTATATCCAGATACGCAGTATTTT. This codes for CASSLYPDTQYF.

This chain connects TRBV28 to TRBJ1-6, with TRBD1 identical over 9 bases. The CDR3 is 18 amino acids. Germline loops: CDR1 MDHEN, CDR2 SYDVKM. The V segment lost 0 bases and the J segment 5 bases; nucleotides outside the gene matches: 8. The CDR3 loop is CASSLCMGDRANNSPLHF. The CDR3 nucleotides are TGTGCCAGCAGTTTATGTATGGGGGACAGGGCGAATAATTCACCCCTCCACTTT. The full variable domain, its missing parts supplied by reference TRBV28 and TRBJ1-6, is DVKVTQSSRYLVKRTGEKVFLECVQDMDHENMFWYRQDPGLGLRLIYFSYDVKMKEKGDIPEGYSVSREKKERFSLILESASTNQTSMYLCASSLCMGDRANNSPLHFGNGTRLTVT.

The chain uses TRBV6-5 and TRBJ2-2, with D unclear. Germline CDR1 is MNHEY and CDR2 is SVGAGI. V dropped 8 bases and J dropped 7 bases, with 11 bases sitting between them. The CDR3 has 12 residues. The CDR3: CASSVSGGELFF. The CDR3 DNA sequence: TGTGCCAGCTCAGTGAGTGGCGGGGAGCTGTTTTTT.

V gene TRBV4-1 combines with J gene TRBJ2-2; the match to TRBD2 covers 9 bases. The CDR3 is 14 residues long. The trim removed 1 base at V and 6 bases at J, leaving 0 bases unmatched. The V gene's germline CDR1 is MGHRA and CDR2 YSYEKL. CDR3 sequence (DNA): TGCGCCAGCAGCCAAGGGACTAGCGCCGGGGAGCTGTTTTTT. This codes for CASSQGTSAGELFF.

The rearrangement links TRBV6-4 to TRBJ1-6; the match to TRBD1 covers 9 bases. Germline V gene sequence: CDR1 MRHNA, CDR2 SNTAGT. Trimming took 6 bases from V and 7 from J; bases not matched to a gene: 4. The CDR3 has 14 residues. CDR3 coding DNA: TGTGCCAGCAGAGGGACAGGGACCAATTCACCCCTCCACTTT. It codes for CASRGTGTNSPLHF.